This T cell receptor (beta chain) was captured in a study of cytomegalovirus exposure and HLA in healthy donors. Overall study results and limits: TCR beta chains numbering more than 150 were designated cytomegalovirus-associated.

The PCR employed 60 Vbeta primers together with 13 Jbeta primers. TCRdb's copy holds only in-frame clones and misses some; the assay was immunoSEQ multiplex PCR. The sample consists of about 160,000 clones, roughly 84% of them appearing once. J lost 0 bases, V lost 5 bases, and 6 bases had no gene match. Germline V gives CDR1 MNHEY, CDR2 SMNVEV (reference sequence). This CDR3 region has 15 residues. As to this clone: What it recognizes is unknown.

The clonotype comes from a boy between 2 and 10 years old in good health and CMV-seronegative. The V gene is TRBV27, the J gene TRBJ1-1; 7 positions agree with TRBD1. Sequenced material: PBMCs. Here the CDR3 reads CASSNSGGMNTEAFF. Here the CDR3 DNA reads TGTGCCAGCAGTAACTCAGGGGGGATGAACACTGAAGCTTTCTTT.